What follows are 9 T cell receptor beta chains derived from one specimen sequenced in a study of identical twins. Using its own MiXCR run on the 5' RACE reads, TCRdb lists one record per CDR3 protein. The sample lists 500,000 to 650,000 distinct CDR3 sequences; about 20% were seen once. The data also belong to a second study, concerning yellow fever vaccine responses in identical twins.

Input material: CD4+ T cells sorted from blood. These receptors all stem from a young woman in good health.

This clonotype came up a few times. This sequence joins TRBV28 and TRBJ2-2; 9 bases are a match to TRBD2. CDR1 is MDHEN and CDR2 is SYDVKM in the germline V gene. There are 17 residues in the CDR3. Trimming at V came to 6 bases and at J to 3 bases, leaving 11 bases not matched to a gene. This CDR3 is CASSPSLIAGDTGELFF. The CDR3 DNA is TGTGCCAGCAGCCCCAGTTTGATAGCGGGGGACACCGGGGAGCTGTTTTTT. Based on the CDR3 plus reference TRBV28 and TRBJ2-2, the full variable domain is DVKVTQSSRYLVKRTGEKVFLECVQDMDHENMFWYRQDPGLGLRLIYFSYDVKMKEKGDIPEGYSVSREKKERFSLILESASTNQTSMYLCASSPSLIAGDTGELFFGEGSRLTVL.

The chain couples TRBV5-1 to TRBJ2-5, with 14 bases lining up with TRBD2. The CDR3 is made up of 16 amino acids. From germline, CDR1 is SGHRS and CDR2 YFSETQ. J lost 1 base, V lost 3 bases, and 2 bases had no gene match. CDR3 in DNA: TGCGCCAGCAGCTGGGGACTAGCGGGGGCCCAAGAGACCCAGTACTTC. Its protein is CASSWGLAGAQETQYF.

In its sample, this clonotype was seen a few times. The CDR3 here is CASSLYPGSPLHF. CDR3 sequence (DNA): TGTGCCAGCAGTTTATATCCAGGTTCACCCCTCCACTTT. The rearrangement uses TRBV12-3 or TRBV12-4 and TRBJ1-6; D not certain. The CDR3 runs 13 residues. Trimming shortened V by 2 bases and J by 9 bases, and 8 bases separated the two germline ends.

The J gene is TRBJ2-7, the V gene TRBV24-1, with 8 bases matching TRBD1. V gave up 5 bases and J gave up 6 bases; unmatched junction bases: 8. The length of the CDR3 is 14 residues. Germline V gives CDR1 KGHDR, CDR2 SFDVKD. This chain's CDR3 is CATSVNRGVGEQYV. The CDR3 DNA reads TGTGCCACCAGTGTCAACAGGGGGGTCGGCGAGCAGTACGTC.

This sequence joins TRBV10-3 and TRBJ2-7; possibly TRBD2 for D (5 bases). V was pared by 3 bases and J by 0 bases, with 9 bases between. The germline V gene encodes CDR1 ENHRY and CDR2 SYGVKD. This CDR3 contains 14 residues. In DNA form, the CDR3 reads TGTGCCATCAGTGATCGCGGGCCCTCCTACGAGCAGTACTTC. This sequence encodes CAISDRGPSYEQYF.

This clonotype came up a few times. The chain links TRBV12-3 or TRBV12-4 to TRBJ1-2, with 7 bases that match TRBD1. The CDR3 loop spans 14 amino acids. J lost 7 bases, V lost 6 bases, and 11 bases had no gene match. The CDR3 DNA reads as TGTGCCAGCAGACCCGGGGAGGGGGCGGTTGGCTACACCTTC. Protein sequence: CASRPGEGAVGYTF.

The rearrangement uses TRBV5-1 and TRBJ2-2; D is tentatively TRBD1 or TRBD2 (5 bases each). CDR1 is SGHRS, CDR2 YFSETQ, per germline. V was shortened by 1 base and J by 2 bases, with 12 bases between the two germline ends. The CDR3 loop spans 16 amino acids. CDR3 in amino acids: CASSLQSGPNTGELFF. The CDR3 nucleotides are TGCGCCAGCAGCTTGCAATCGGGACCAAACACCGGGGAGCTGTTTTTT.

The CDR3 DNA sequence: TGTGCCAGCAGATTGGGACAGTGGGGGTACAATGAGCAGTTCTTC. As protein: CASRLGQWGYNEQFF. The chain couples TRBV27 to TRBJ2-1; 7 nucleotides line up with TRBD1. Germline assignment: CDR1 MNHEY and CDR2 SMNVEV (reference sequence). V lost 6 bases, J lost 4 bases, and 9 bases stayed unmatched. This CDR3 spans 15 amino acids.

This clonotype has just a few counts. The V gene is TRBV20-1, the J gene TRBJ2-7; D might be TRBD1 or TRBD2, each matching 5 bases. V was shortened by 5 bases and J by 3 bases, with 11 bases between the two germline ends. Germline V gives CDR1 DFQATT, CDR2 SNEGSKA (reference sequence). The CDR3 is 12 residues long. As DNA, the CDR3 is TGCAGTGCTCACAGGAGCGGCTACGAGCAGTACTTC. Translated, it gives CSAHRSGYEQYF.